These 9 T cell receptor beta chains originate from one sample sequenced in a study of blood T cells in healthy people across ages. Together with a sample-barcoded 5' primer, a J-beta primer mix was included in a second PCR lasting about 7 to 11 cycles. TCRdb reprocessed the 5' RACE reads with MiXCR, giving one entry per CDR3 protein. The sample contains roughly 1,500,000 distinct CDR3 sequences, 34% of which appear only once. The specimen was blood. Every receptor here comes from a woman younger than 45 in good health.

This clonotype was observed a few times. The chain combines TRBV4-2 with TRBJ2-5; D is perhaps TRBD2 (7 bases). Per the germline V gene, CDR1 is LGHNA and CDR2 is YNFKEQ. Trimming removed 0 bases at V and 4 bases at J, with 15 bases between. The CDR3 covers 16 residues. The CDR3 reads CASSQDTGGGGETQYF. As DNA, the CDR3 is TGTGCCAGCAGCCAAGACACGGGGGGCGGGGGAGAGACCCAGTACTTC.

This CDR3 is CASSYARTGDYGYTF. In DNA, the CDR3 is TGTGCCAGCAGTTACGCCCGGACAGGGGACTATGGCTACACCTTC. The chain has TRBV6-6 and TRBJ1-2; 9 bases align to TRBD1. J gave up 3 bases and V 2 bases, and 4 bases lay outside the gene matches. This CDR3 has 15 residues. Per the germline V gene, CDR1 is MNHNY and CDR2 is SVGAGI (reference sequence).

The chain joins TRBV7-3 to TRBJ2-6, with no clear D. The germline gives CDR1 SGHTA, CDR2 FQGTGA. This CDR3 contains 16 residues. V gave up 2 bases and J gave up 0 bases, with 8 bases separating them. CDR3 amino acids: CASSLPGFSGANVLTF. The CDR3 DNA sequence: TGTGCCAGCAGCTTACCCGGCTTCTCTGGGGCCAACGTCCTGACTTTC.

This clonotype was observed a few times. The chain has TRBV6-1 and TRBJ2-7, with unresolved D. This CDR3 contains 15 residues. Germline V gene lookup returns CDR1 MNHNS and CDR2 SASEGT. Deletions cut 5 bases from V and 0 bases from J, with 14 bases between. The CDR3 region has the DNA TGTGCCAGCAGTCCCAACGGTCTCCACTCCTACGAGCAGTACTTC. The encoded protein is CASSPNGLHSYEQYF.

V and J are TRBV13 and TRBJ1-2, with D hard to call. V dropped 7 bases and J dropped 4 bases, with 19 bases sitting between them. This CDR3 has 15 residues. CDR1 is PRHDT, CDR2 FYEKMQ, per germline (reference sequence). The CDR3 nucleotides are TGTGCCAGCACCCCCTCGGGAGGCTGGAGCTATGGCTACACCTTC. It encodes CASTPSGGWSYGYTF.

J is TRBJ1-4 and V is TRBV20-1, with a tentative D call TRBD1 (5 bases). The CDR3 has 14 amino acids. V dropped 6 bases and J dropped 0 bases, with 11 bases sitting between them. Germline assignment: CDR1 DFQATT and CDR2 SNEGSKA (reference sequence). CDR3 in amino acids: CSAQRGSTNEKLFF. The CDR3 DNA reads as TGCAGTGCCCAACGGGGGTCAACTAATGAAAAACTGTTTTTT.

V gene TRBV7-8 combines with J gene TRBJ1-4; TRBD1 might be the D (5 bases). Trimming left V 1 base short and J 16 bases short, with 13 bases between. The germline V gene encodes CDR1 SGHVS and CDR2 FQNEAQ. The CDR3 consists of 12 residues. The CDR3 region is CASSLDQWDRFF. In DNA, the CDR3 is TGTGCCAGCAGCTTAGACCAGTGGGACCGGTTTTTT.

This clonotype was counted only a few times. The V call is TRBV5-1, the J call TRBJ2-3, with D possibly called TRBD1 or TRBD2 (5 bases each). The CDR3 is made up of 13 amino acids. The ends were cut back, 4 bases at V and 4 bases at J, with 10 bases in the middle. CDR1 and CDR2 from the germline V gene are SGHRS and YFSETQ. The CDR3 region is CASSQGASDTQYF. CDR3 nucleotides: TGCGCCAGCAGCCAGGGAGCATCAGATACGCAGTATTTT.

The gene calls are TRBV5-1 and TRBJ1-6; 9 bases line up with TRBD1. CDR3 size: 14 residues. J was trimmed by 12 bases and V by 4 bases; bases with no gene match: 8. Germline V lookup: CDR1 SGHRS, CDR2 YFSETQ. As DNA, the CDR3 is TGCGCCAGCAGCACTTCACAGGGGGCATTACCCCTCCACTTT. It is translated as CASSTSQGALPLHF.